The sequence of this T cell receptor (beta chain) was determined in a study of T cell responses to AZD1222 COVID-19 vaccine. Some clones are missing from TCRdb's copy, which holds only in-frame ones; the method was immunoSEQ multiplex PCR. The table has fewer than 120,000 clones, 94% seen once; the top ten hold 2.5% to 3%. This CDR3 has 17 residues. Germline trimming cut 4 bases from V and 6 bases from J; bases unmatched to any gene: 16. Germline CDR1 and CDR2: SGHRS and YFSETQ. The input for sequencing was peripheral blood, taken 28 days after the second AZD1222 dose. The TCR sequence derives from an adult who received the AZD1222 COVID-19 vaccine. This chain uses TRBV5-1 with TRBJ2-1; 7 nucleotides match TRBD2. CDR3 protein: CASSLQSGYWEGNEQFF. CDR3 sequence (DNA): TGCGCCAGCAGCCTACAATCAGGGTATTGGGAGGGCAATGAGCAGTTCTTC. Full variable domain (missing parts from reference TRBV5-1 and TRBJ2-1): KAGVTQTPRYLIKTRGQQVTLSCSPISGHRSVSWYQQTPGQGLQFLFEYFSETQRNKGNFPGRFSGRQFSNSRSEMNVSTLELGDSALYLCASSLQSGYWEGNEQFFGPGTRLTVL.